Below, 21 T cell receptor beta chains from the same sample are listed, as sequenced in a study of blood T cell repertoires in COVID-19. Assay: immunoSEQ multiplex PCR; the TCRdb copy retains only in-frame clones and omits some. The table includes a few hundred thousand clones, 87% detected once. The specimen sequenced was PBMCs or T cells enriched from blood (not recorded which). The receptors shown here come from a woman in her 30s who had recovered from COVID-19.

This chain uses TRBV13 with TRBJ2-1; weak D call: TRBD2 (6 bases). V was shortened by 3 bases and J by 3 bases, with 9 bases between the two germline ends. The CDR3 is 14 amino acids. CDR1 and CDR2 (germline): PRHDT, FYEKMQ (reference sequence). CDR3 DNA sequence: TGTGCCAGCAGCTTCGGCGGGGTCTACAATGAGCAGTTCTTC. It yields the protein CASSFGGVYNEQFF.

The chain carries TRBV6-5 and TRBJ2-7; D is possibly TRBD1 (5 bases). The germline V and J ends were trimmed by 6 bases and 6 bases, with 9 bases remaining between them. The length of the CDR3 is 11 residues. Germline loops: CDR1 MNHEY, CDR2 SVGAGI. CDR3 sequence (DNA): TGTGCCAGCAGCTACCAGGGCGAGCAGTACTTC. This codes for CASSYQGEQYF.

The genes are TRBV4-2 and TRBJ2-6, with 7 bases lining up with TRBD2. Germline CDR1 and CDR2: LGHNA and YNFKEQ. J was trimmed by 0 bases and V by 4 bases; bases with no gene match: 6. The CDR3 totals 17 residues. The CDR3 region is CASSPGEGISGANVLTF. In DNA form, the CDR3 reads TGTGCCAGCAGCCCTGGGGAGGGAATCTCTGGGGCCAACGTCCTGACTTTC.

CDR3: CASSQPGTGAYRDTEAFF. CDR3 in DNA: TGCGCCAGCAGTCAACCCGGGACAGGGGCCTACAGGGACACTGAAGCTTTCTTT. This chain uses TRBV23-1 with TRBJ1-1; 10 positions agree with TRBD1. TRBV23-1 is annotated as an ORF whose role is uncertain. V lost 2 bases and J lost 3; bases outside the gene matches: 12. The CDR3 has 18 residues.

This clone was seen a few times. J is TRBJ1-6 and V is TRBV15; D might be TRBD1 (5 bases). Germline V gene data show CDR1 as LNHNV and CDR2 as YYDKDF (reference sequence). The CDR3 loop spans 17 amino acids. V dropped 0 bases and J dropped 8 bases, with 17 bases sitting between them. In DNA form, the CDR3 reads TGTGCCACCAGCAGAGATTTAGGACACCGAGGAGATTCACCCCTCCACTTT. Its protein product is CATSRDLGHRGDSPLHF.

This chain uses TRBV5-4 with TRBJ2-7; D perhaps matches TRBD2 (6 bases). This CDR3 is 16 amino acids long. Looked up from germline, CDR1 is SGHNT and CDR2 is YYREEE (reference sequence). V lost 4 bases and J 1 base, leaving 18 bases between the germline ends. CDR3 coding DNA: TGTGCCAGCAGCGCCCAAGGGCGGGGAACTTCCTACGAGCAGTACTTC. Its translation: CASSAQGRGTSYEQYF.

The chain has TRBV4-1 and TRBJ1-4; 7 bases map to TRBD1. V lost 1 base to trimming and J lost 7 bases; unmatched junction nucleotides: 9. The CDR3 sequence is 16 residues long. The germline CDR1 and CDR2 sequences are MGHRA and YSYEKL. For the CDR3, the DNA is TGCGCCAGCAGCCAAGCCCCATCAGGGGGTGGTGAAAAACTGTTTTTT. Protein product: CASSQAPSGGGEKLFF.

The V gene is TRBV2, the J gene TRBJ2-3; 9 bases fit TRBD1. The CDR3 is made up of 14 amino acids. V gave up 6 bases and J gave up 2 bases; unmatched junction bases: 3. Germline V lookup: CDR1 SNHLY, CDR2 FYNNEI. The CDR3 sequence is CASSWDRVTDTQYF. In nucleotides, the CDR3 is TGTGCCAGCAGCTGGGACAGGGTCACAGATACGCAGTATTTT.

This CDR3 is CASSQVGGITDTQYF. The CDR3 DNA reads as TGCGCCAGCAGCCAGGTCGGGGGTATAACAGATACGCAGTATTTT. The chain joins TRBV4-1 to TRBJ2-3; a weak D match, TRBD2 (6 bases). The CDR3 covers 15 residues. Trimming stripped 3 bases from V and 3 bases from J, with 13 bases between. CDR1 is MGHRA and CDR2 is YSYEKL in the germline V gene.

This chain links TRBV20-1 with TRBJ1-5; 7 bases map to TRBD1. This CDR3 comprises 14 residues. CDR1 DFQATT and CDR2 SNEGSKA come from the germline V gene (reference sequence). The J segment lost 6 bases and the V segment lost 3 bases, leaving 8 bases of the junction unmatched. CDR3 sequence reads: CSASGGGAGQPQHF. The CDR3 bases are TGCAGTGCTAGTGGAGGGGGCGCAGGTCAGCCCCAGCATTTT.

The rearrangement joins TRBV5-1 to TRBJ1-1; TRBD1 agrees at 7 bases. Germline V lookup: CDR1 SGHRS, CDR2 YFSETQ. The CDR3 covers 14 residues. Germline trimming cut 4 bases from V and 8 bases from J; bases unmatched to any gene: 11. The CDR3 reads CASSIQGLVEEAFF. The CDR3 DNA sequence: TGCGCCAGCAGCATACAGGGGCTTGTAGAGGAAGCTTTCTTT.

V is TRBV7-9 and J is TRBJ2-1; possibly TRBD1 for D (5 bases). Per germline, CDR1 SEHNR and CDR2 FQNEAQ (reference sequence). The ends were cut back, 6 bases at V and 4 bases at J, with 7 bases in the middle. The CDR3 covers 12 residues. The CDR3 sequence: CASSRQYNEQFF. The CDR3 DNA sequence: TGTGCCAGCAGTCGACAGTACAATGAGCAGTTCTTC.

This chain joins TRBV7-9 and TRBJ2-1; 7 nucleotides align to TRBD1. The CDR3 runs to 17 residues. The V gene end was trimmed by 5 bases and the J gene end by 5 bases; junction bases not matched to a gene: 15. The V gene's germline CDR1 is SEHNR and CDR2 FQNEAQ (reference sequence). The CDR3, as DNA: TGTGCCAGCAGCCAAGGACAGGATGGTATATTGGACAATGAGCAGTTCTTC. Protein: CASSQGQDGILDNEQFF.

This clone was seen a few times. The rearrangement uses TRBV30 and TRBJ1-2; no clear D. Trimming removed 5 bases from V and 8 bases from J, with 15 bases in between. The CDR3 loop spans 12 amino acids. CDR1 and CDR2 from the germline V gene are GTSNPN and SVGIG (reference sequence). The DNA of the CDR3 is TGTGCCTGGGAAAACGGAGGGAAAGGCTACACCTTC. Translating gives CAWENGGKGYTF.

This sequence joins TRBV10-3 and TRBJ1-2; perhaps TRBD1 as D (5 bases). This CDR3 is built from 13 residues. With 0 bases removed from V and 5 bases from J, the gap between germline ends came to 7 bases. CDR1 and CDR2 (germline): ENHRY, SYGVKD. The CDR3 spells CAISESPGYGYTF. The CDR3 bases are TGTGCCATCAGTGAGTCACCAGGGTATGGCTACACCTTC.

CDR3 DNA sequence: TGTGCCAGCAGTCTGTCACCCCGGGGGGATGGAGAGCAGTACTTC. Translating it yields CASSLSPRGDGEQYF. This chain links TRBV9 with TRBJ2-7; 7 positions agree with TRBD2. The CDR3 sequence is 15 residues long. Germline V CDR1 and CDR2: SGDLS, YYNGEE. V trimming: 5 bases; J trimming: 7 bases; junction bases outside the gene matches: 15.

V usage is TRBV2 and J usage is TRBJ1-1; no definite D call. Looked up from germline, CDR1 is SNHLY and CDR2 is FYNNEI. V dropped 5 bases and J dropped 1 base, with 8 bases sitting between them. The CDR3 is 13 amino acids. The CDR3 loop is CASSRSRNTEAFF. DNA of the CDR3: TGTGCCAGCAGTCGTTCCCGGAACACTGAAGCTTTCTTT.

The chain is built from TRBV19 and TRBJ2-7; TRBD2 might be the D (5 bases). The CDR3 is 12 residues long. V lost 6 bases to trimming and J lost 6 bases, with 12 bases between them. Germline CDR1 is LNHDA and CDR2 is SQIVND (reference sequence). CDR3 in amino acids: CASSLLGGEQYF. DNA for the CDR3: TGTGCCAGTAGCTTACTAGGCGGCGAGCAGTACTTC.

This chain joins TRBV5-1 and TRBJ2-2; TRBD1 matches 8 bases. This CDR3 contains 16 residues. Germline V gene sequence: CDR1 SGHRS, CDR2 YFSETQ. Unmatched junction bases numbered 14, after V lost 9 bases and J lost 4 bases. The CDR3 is CATTTGAYPSTGELFF. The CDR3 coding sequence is TGCGCCACCACGACAGGGGCCTACCCCAGCACCGGGGAGCTGTTTTTT.

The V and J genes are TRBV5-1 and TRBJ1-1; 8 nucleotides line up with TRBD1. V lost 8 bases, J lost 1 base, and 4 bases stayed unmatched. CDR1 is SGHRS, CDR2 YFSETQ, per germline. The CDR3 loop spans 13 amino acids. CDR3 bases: TGCGCCAGGAAGGACAGGGAGAACACTGAAGCTTTCTTT. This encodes CARKDRENTEAFF.

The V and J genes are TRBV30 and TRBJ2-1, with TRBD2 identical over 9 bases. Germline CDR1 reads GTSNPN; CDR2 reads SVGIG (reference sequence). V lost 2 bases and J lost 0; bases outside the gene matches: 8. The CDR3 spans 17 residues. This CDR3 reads CAWSRLSGGNSYNEQFF. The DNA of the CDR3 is TGTGCCTGGAGTCGGCTTAGCGGGGGTAACTCCTACAATGAGCAGTTCTTC.